This T cell receptor (beta chain) is from a study of T cell responses to AZD1222 COVID-19 vaccine. Germline CDR1 is GTSNPN and CDR2 is SVGIG (reference sequence). The V end was cut by 3 bases, the J end by 5 bases, with 10 bases between. The CDR3 runs 12 residues. Some clones are missing from TCRdb's copy, which holds only in-frame ones; the method was immunoSEQ multiplex PCR. The sample carries 150,000 to 160,000 clones, more than 75% recorded once. The sequenced sample was peripheral blood, obtained 28 days after the second AZD1222 dose. This TCR was sampled from an adult who received the AZD1222 COVID-19 vaccine. The V call is TRBV30, the J call TRBJ2-5, with no clear D. CDR3 nucleotides: TGTGCCTGGAGCAGGATCGGGGAGACCCAGTACTTC. This gives the protein CAWSRIGETQYF.